This T cell receptor beta chain was identified during a study of blood T cell repertoires in COVID-19. Study details: Donors in the United States, Italy and Spain gave samples during acute or convalescent COVID-19. PBMCs, B-cell-depleted T cells, or T cells provided the cDNA or gDNA that made up the material.

As originally analysed: Amplified reference gene primers provided the basis for estimating nucleated cell counts. Libraries were prepared by immunoSEQ multiplex PCR; TCRdb keeps only in-frame clonotypes and omits some of them. D and trimming were read from the DNA, whereas the V and J calls and clone size are those reported in that table. Among about 25,000 clones listed, around 85% were seen once. This clone has just a few counts. CDR1 and CDR2 from the germline V gene are LGHNT and FRNRAP. V lost 6 bases and J lost 4, with 7 bases in between. The CDR3 has 12 residues. The source of this sequence is a man between 50 and 59 years old with active or convalescent COVID-19. The genes are TRBV12-5 and TRBJ1-5, with a weak D call TRBD1 (5 bases). Sequences were obtained from peripheral blood. Here the CDR3 reads CASGQGNQPQHF. The CDR3 DNA reads TGTGCTAGTGGGCAGGGAAATCAGCCCCAGCATTTT.